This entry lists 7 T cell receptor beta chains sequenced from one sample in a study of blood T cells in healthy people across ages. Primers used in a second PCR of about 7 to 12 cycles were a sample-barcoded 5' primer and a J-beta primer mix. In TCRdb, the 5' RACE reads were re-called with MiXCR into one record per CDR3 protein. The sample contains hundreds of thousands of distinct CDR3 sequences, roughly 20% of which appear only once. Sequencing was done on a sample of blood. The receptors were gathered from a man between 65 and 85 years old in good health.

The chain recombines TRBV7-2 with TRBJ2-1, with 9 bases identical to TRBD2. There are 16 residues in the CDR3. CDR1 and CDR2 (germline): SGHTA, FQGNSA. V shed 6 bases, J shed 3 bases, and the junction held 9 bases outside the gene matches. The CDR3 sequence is CASSTFSGRGYNEQFF. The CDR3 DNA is TGTGCCAGCAGTACTTTTAGCGGGAGAGGCTACAATGAGCAGTTCTTC.

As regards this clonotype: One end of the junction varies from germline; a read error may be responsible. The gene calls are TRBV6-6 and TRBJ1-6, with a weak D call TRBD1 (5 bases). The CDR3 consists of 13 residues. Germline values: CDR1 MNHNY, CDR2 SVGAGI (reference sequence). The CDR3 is CANSSQTVSPLHF. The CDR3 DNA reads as TGTGCCAACAGTTCCCAGACAGTCTCACCCCTCCACTTT.

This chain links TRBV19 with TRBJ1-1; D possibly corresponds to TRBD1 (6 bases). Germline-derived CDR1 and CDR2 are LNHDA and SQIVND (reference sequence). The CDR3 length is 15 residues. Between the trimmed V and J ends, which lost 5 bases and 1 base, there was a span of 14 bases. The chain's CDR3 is CASSFGDTPNTEAFF. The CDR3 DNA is TGTGCCAGTAGTTTCGGGGACACCCCGAACACTGAAGCTTTCTTT.

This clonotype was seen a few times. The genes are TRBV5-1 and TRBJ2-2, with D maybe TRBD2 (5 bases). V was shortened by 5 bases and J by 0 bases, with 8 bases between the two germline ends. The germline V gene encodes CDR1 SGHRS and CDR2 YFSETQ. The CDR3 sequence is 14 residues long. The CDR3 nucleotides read TGCGCCAGCAGTAAGGAGGCGAACACCGGGGAGCTGTTTTTT. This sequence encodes CASSKEANTGELFF.

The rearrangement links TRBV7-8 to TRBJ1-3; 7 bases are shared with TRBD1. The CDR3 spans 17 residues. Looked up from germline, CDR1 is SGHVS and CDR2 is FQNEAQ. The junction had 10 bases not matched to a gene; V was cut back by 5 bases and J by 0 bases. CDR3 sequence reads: CASSGLGTVISGNTIYF. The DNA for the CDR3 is TGTGCCAGCAGCGGACTGGGGACAGTAATCTCTGGAAACACCATATATTTT.

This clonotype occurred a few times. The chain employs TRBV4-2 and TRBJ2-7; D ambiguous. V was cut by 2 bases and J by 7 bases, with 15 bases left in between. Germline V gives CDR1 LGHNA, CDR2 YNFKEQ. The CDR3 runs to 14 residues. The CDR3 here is CASSQTGSTGEQYF. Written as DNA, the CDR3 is TGTGCCAGCAGCCAAACCGGGTCCACGGGTGAGCAGTACTTC.

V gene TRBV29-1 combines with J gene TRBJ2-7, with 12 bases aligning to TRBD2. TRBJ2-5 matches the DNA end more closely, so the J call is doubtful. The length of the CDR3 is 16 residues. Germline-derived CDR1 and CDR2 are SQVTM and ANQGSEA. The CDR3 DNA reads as TGCAGCGTTGAAGGGGCCCCTCTAGCGGGAGGGGAGACCCAGTACTTC. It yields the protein CSVEGAPLAGGETQYF.